The 24 T cell receptor beta chains presented below share a single source sample, sequenced in a study of metastatic and nonmetastatic thyroid tumors. All patients were treatment-naive before thyroid surgery. MiXCR was used by TCRdb to re-call the PCR reads. The sample holds 35,000 to 55,000 clones, 3% to 3.5% seen once. Specimen: blood. These TCRs come from a female donor with papillary thyroid cancer or a benign thyroid nodule (not recorded which). Some clones in this sample may be carry-over from other donors' samples.

This clone showed up many times. V and J are TRBV12-3 or TRBV12-4 and TRBJ1-6, with D uncertain. This CDR3 comprises 13 residues. V was clipped by 6 bases and J by 10 bases, with 13 bases between them. In nucleotides, the CDR3 is TGTGCCAGCAGCCCCTCAATACGATCACCCCTCCACTTT. As protein: CASSPSIRSPLHF.

This clone was recorded at least ten times. This could be a read error, since a much larger clone is one nucleotide away. Because the CDR3 is missing its conserved closing phenylalanine or tryptophan, this is likely a read error. The chain carries TRBV7-9 and TRBJ1-5; D not resolved. The CDR3 extends over 16 amino acids. CDR1 is SEHNR and CDR2 is FQNEAQ in the germline V gene (reference sequence). Deletions cut 1 base from V and 4 bases from J, with 14 bases between. The DNA of the CDR3 is TGTGCCAGCAGCTTAGGAGAGACCTATCGGAATCAGCCCCAGCATCTT. Translating gives CASSLGETYRNQPQHL.

This clone was observed at least ten times. The V and J genes are TRBV7-9 and TRBJ2-1; 7 bases fit TRBD2. This CDR3 contains 16 residues. Losses at the gene ends were 5 bases for V and 7 bases for J; bases not matched to a gene: 14. CDR1 and CDR2 from the germline V gene are SEHNR and FQNEAQ (reference sequence). CDR3 sequence (DNA): TGTGCCAGCAGCCCCACAGCGGGAATGGAAAAAAATGAGCAGTTCTTC. Protein product: CASSPTAGMEKNEQFF.

This clone appeared many times. The rearrangement joins TRBV12-3 or TRBV12-4 to TRBJ2-1, with TRBD1 identical over 7 bases. V shed 6 bases, J shed 2 bases, and the junction held 7 bases outside the gene matches. CDR3 length: 15 residues. This chain's CDR3 is CASSKRGPPYNEQFF. Written as DNA, the CDR3 is TGTGCCAGCAGCAAAAGGGGGCCCCCCTACAATGAGCAGTTCTTC.

The rearrangement joins TRBV6-5 to TRBJ1-2, with 9 bases aligning to TRBD1. Germline CDR1 and CDR2: MNHEY and SVGAGI. This CDR3 spans 16 amino acids. Trimming at V came to 0 bases and at J to 1 base, leaving 3 bases not matched to a gene. Written as DNA, the CDR3 is TGTGCCAGCAGTTACTCGAGACAGGGGGGTAACTATGGCTACACCTTC. Residues: CASSYSRQGGNYGYTF.

This chain uses TRBV7-9 with TRBJ2-5; no clear D. Germline V gene lookup returns CDR1 SEHNR and CDR2 FQNEAQ (reference sequence). The CDR3 extends over 11 amino acids. V lost 1 base and J lost 12, with 9 bases in between. In nucleotides, the CDR3 is TGTGCCAGCAGCTTAGGAGACTCAGAGTACTTC. Translating it yields CASSLGDSEYF.

In its sample, this clone was seen many times. V is TRBV7-2 and J is TRBJ2-3; perhaps TRBD1 as D (6 bases). Germline-derived CDR1 and CDR2 are SGHTA and FQGNSA. The CDR3 runs 15 residues. V was trimmed by 1 base and J by 5 bases, leaving 13 bases between them. CDR3 protein: CASSLGSLGGDTQYF. Here the CDR3 DNA reads TGTGCCAGCAGCTTAGGGAGCCTAGGGGGAGATACGCAGTATTTT.

This chain connects TRBV20-1 to TRBJ2-3; 9 bases are shared with TRBD2. J gave up 6 bases and V 5 bases, and 9 bases lay outside the gene matches. CDR1 and CDR2 (germline): DFQATT, SNEGSKA (reference sequence). The CDR3 length is 14 residues. The CDR3 sequence is CSAAGGRALDTQYF. The CDR3 DNA follows: TGCAGTGCTGCTGGCGGGAGGGCCCTTGATACGCAGTATTTT.

This clone was seen ten or more times. A much more abundant neighbour one base away suggests this may be a read error. V usage is TRBV7-9 and J usage is TRBJ1-6; D remains unclear. Trimming left V 4 bases short and J 5 bases short, with 18 bases between. This CDR3 spans 17 amino acids. The germline V gene encodes CDR1 SEHNR and CDR2 FQNEAQ (reference sequence). CDR3 amino acids: CASSSLPTSTDNSPLHF. CDR3 nucleotides: TGTGCCAGCAGCTCCCTTCCCACCTCTACCGATAATTCACCCCTCCACTTT. The full variable domain, rest sourced from reference TRBV7-9 and TRBJ1-6, is DTGVSQNPRHKITKRGQNVTFRCDPISEHNRLYWYRQTLGQGPEFLTYFQNEAQLEKSRLLSDRFSAERPKGSFSTLEIQRTEQGDSAMYLCASSSLPTSTDNSPLHFGNGTRLTVT.

This chain joins TRBV6-5 and TRBJ1-2, with a tentative D call TRBD1 (5 bases). The V gene lost 2 bases and the J gene lost 0 bases, with 16 bases spanning the gap. The CDR3 is 17 residues long. Germline-derived CDR1 and CDR2 are MNHEY and SVGAGI. DNA for the CDR3: TGTGCCAGCAGTTACGACCTCCAGGGAGGTGCTAACTATGGCTACACCTTC. Its protein product is CASSYDLQGGANYGYTF.

With respect to this clone: A much larger clone lies a single base off, so this may be a read error. The gene calls are TRBV2 and TRBJ1-3; the D is unclear. The CDR3 is made up of 14 amino acids. Germline CDR1 and CDR2: SNHLY and FYNNEI. The CDR3 DNA is TGTGCCAGCAGTCCACAGCGCTCTGGAAGCACCATATATTTT. It is translated as CASSPQRSGSTIYF. Full variable domain (rest looked up from reference TRBV2 and TRBJ1-3): EPEVTQTPSHQVTQMGQEVILRCVPISNHLYFYWYRQILGQKVEFLVSFYNNEISEKSEIFDDQFSVERPDGSNFTLKIRSTKLEDSAMYFCASSPQRSGSTIYFGEGSWLTVV.

Many counts were recorded for this clone. The chain recombines TRBV19 with TRBJ2-1; 7 nucleotides line up with TRBD1. CDR1 is LNHDA, CDR2 SQIVND, per germline (reference sequence). Trimming removed 6 bases from V and 6 bases from J; junction bases left unmatched: 14. The CDR3 has 16 amino acids. CDR3: CASRGIRTGARNEQFF. CDR3 sequence (DNA): TGTGCCAGTAGAGGGATTCGTACAGGGGCGCGCAATGAGCAGTTCTTC.

This clone occurred many times. The chain employs TRBV5-4 and TRBJ1-3; D not certain. The CDR3 sequence is 15 residues long. V dropped 0 bases and J dropped 0 bases, with 7 bases sitting between them. Germline loops: CDR1 SGHNT, CDR2 YYREEE (reference sequence). Here the CDR3 reads CASSLDPLSGNTIYF. The CDR3, as DNA: TGTGCCAGCAGCTTGGATCCGCTCTCTGGAAACACCATATATTTT.

This clone was seen repeatedly, ten times or more. The V call is TRBV27, the J call TRBJ1-6, with 11 bases lining up with TRBD1. The CDR3 is 14 residues long. Germline V gene sequence: CDR1 MNHEY, CDR2 SMNVEV (reference sequence). V shed 5 bases and J 10 bases; nucleotides not matched to a gene: 4. CDR3 nucleotide sequence: TGTGCCAGCAGTCCGGGACAGGGGGAATCACCCCTCCACTTT. Translating gives CASSPGQGESPLHF.

The sample holds many counts of this clone. Other nucleotide sequences in the sample specify the same CDR3. This rearrangement joins TRBV7-9 to TRBJ1-1; D uncertain. CDR3 length equals 12 residues. Germline lookup yields CDR1 SEHNR and CDR2 FQNEAQ (reference sequence). Trimming took 5 bases from V and 6 from J, leaving 10 bases between them. The CDR3 nucleotides read TGTGCCAGCAGCAGCCCGGGCGCTGAAGCTTTCTTT. Amino acid sequence: CASSSPGAEAFF.

This clone occurred many times. The chain employs TRBV3-1 and TRBJ2-1; D possibly matches TRBD1 or TRBD2 (5 bases each). Trimming pared 4 bases from V and 13 bases from J, leaving 17 bases between. The V gene's germline CDR1 is LGHDT and CDR2 YNNKEL (reference sequence). This CDR3 is built from 13 residues. CDR3 in amino acids: CASSLDRDQPQFF. DNA for the CDR3: TGTGCCAGCAGCCTAGATCGGGACCAGCCACAGTTCTTC.

Only a few counts were recorded for this clone. Other DNA sequences in the same sample also yield this CDR3. This rearrangement joins TRBV12-3 or TRBV12-4 to TRBJ2-7, with 12 bases that match TRBD2. The CDR3 loop spans 15 amino acids. The ends lost 6 bases at V and 4 bases at J; junction bases unmatched: 7. Written as DNA, the CDR3 is TGTGCCAGCAGCCAACTAGCGGGGGGACATTACGAGCAGTACTTC. Its protein is CASSQLAGGHYEQYF.

Only a few counts were recorded for this clone. This chain joins TRBV28 and TRBJ2-2; 7 nucleotides align to TRBD2. In germline, CDR1 is MDHEN, CDR2 SYDVKM. The trim removed 4 bases at V and 3 bases at J, leaving 8 bases unmatched. The CDR3 spans 16 residues. This CDR3 reads CASSSRGEGDTGELFF. The CDR3 DNA reads TGTGCCAGCAGTTCCCGAGGGGAGGGCGACACCGGGGAGCTGTTTTTT.

The rearrangement uses TRBV12-3 or TRBV12-4 and TRBJ2-7; D is perhaps TRBD1 or TRBD2 (7 bases each). Trimming pared 3 bases from V and 1 base from J, leaving 13 bases between. The CDR3 is made up of 15 amino acids. CDR3 protein: CASSLYQGGSYEQYF. The CDR3, as DNA: TGTGCCAGCAGTTTGTACCAGGGGGGGTCCTACGAGCAGTACTTC.

V is TRBV24-1 and J is TRBJ1-2, with 10 bases fitting TRBD1. CDR3 size: 14 residues. Germline V gene lookup returns CDR1 KGHDR and CDR2 SFDVKD. Trimming at V came to 4 bases and at J to 6 bases, leaving 4 bases not matched to a gene. For the CDR3, the DNA is TGTGCCACCAGTGACCCCGGGACAGGGGATGGCTACACCTTC. Its translation is CATSDPGTGDGYTF.

There are many counts of this clone. This CDR3 is also generated by other DNA sequences in the sample. The V and J genes are TRBV5-8 and TRBJ1-5; D ambiguous. The CDR3 has 13 amino acids. CDR1 and CDR2 (germline): SGHTS, YDEGEE. The V and J ends lost 5 bases and 2 bases respectively, with 8 bases between them. CDR3 in amino acids: CASSRIRNQPQHF. The CDR3 bases are TGTGCCAGCAGTCGGATACGCAATCAGCCCCAGCATTTT.

This clone was found many times. V and J are TRBV29-1 and TRBJ1-2; the match to TRBD1 covers 10 bases. In germline, CDR1 is SQVTM, CDR2 ANQGSEA. V shed 6 bases, J shed 8 bases, and the junction held 12 bases outside the gene matches. There are 14 residues in the CDR3. Written as DNA, the CDR3 is TGCAGCGTGGGGGAGCGGACAGGGGGTGGGGGCTACACCTTC. The encoded protein is CSVGERTGGGGYTF.

The table lists this clone with many counts. The chain recombines TRBV30 with TRBJ1-2; TRBD1 is a possible D gene (5 bases). V lost 1 base and J lost 4, with 13 bases in between. Germline CDR1 is GTSNPN and CDR2 is SVGIG (reference sequence). The CDR3 covers 14 residues. CDR3 in amino acids: CAWSALTGFYGYTF. CDR3 coding DNA: TGTGCCTGGAGTGCCCTAACAGGATTCTATGGCTACACCTTC.

This clone ranks as medium-sized. This chain links TRBV11-1 with TRBJ1-3; D ambiguous. The CDR3 has 15 residues. The V end lost 1 base, the J end lost 0 bases, and 7 bases lay between the germline ends. The germline V gene encodes CDR1 SGHAT and CDR2 FQDESV (reference sequence). The CDR3 loop is CASSLGRSSGNTIYF. The CDR3 DNA sequence: TGTGCCAGCAGCTTAGGGCGGAGCTCTGGAAACACCATATATTTT. The whole variable domain, remainder taken from reference TRBV11-1 and TRBJ1-3, is EAEVAQSPRYKITEKSQAVAFWCDPISGHATLYWYRQILGQGPELLVQFQDESVVDDSQLPKDRFSAERLKGVDSTLKIQPAELGDSAMYLCASSLGRSSGNTIYFGEGSWLTVV.